Below are 25 T cell receptor beta chains sequenced from a single sample in a study of T cells in Graves' hyperthyroidism and ophthalmopathy. What was amplified from RNA transcripts were TCR beta CDR3 regions. TCR CDR3 regions were first amplified by RT-PCR with HTBI primers. MiXCR was run by TCRdb on the multiplex PCR reads, yielding one entry per CDR3 protein. The table shows 480,000 or so distinct CDR3 sequences, with 46% occurring only once. The sequencing input was peripheral blood or thyroid tissue (not recorded which). Receptors were obtained from an adult woman with Graves' disease, either hyperthyroidism or ophthalmopathy (not recorded which).

This clonotype has ten or more counts. The junction departs from the called germline gene at one end, perhaps through a read error. This chain links TRBV2 with TRBJ2-7; 9 bases agree with TRBD2. Germline lookup yields CDR1 SNHLY and CDR2 FYNNEI. The CDR3 is 15 residues long. The CDR3 region has the DNA TGTGCCAGCAGGGAAGGGATAGCGGGAGTGTACGAGCAGTACTTC. Its translation is CASREGIAGVYEQYF.

This clonotype was counted ten times or more. V usage is TRBV10-2 and J usage is TRBJ1-2; D ambiguous. The V end was cut by 0 bases, the J end by 10 bases, with 9 bases between. Germline V gene sequence: CDR1 WSHSY, CDR2 SAAADI. This CDR3 has 12 amino acids. Here the CDR3 DNA reads TGCGCCAGCAGTGAGTCGGGGATATCCTACACCTTC. This sequence encodes CASSESGISYTF.

This clonotype was counted a few times. The gene calls are TRBV5-4 and TRBJ1-2, with unresolved D. The CDR3 contains 12 residues. CDR1 is SGHNT and CDR2 is YYREEE in the germline V gene (reference sequence). Trimming left V 4 bases short and J 8 bases short, with 12 bases between. CDR3 protein: CASSKPFSGYTF. The CDR3 DNA is TGTGCCAGCAGCAAGCCGTTTAGCGGCTACACCTTC. Full variable domain (rest looked up from reference TRBV5-4 and TRBJ1-2): ETGVTQSPTHLIKTRGQQVTLRCSSQSGHNTVSWYQQALGQGPQFIFQYYREEENGRGNFPPRFSGLQFPNYSSELNVNALELDDSALYLCASSKPFSGYTFGSGTRLTVV.

This clonotype turned up a few times. At one boundary the junction diverges from the germline segment, which might be a read error. The CDR3 here is CASSPYRGMNTEAFF. The CDR3, as DNA: TGTGCCAGCAGTCCGTACAGGGGTATGAACACTGAAGCTTTCTTT. The genes are TRBV10-3 and TRBJ1-1; 7 bases match TRBD1. CDR1 and CDR2 (germline): ENHRY, SYGVKD. CDR3 length: 15 amino acids.

The rearrangement joins TRBV14 to TRBJ1-1; D perhaps matches TRBD1 (6 bases). Germline V gives CDR1 SGHDN, CDR2 FVKESK. V was trimmed by 3 bases and J by 1 base, leaving 12 bases between them. The CDR3 extends over 15 amino acids. The CDR3 nucleotides read TGTGCCAGCAGCCAGACAGGCCGGGGGAACACTGAAGCTTTCTTT. This codes for CASSQTGRGNTEAFF.

This clonotype was counted many times. DNA of the CDR3: TGTGCCAGCATTACTAGCGGCCTCTCCTACGAGCAGTACTTC. It specifies CASITSGLSYEQYF. The chain couples TRBV12-3 or TRBV12-4 to TRBJ2-7; 8 nucleotides agree with TRBD2. V trimming: 7 bases; J trimming: 0 bases; junction bases outside the gene matches: 5. The CDR3 is 14 residues long.

This sequence joins TRBV7-2 and TRBJ1-3, with 7 positions matching TRBD1. Unmatched junction bases numbered 13, after V lost 4 bases and J lost 4 bases. This CDR3 is 17 amino acids long. Germline CDR1 SGHTA, CDR2 FQGNSA. CDR3 residues: CASSSSQGLLVGNTIYF. In DNA form, the CDR3 reads TGTGCCAGCAGCTCCTCACAGGGGCTATTGGTCGGAAACACCATATATTTT.

To note about this clonotype: The junction does not match germline at one end; this may be a read error. The genes are TRBV7-9 and TRBJ1-2; 7 nucleotides line up with TRBD1. Germline CDR1 and CDR2: SEHNR and FQNEAQ (reference sequence). CDR3 length: 16 residues. The CDR3 is CASSPDRVGDLYGYTF. The CDR3 nucleotides are TGCGCCAGCAGCCCCGACAGGGTAGGGGATCTTTATGGCTACACCTTC.

In DNA form, the CDR3 reads TGCGCCAGCAGTGAGAGAATCGGTCCGGGTCAGCCCCAGTACTTC. It codes for CASSERIGPGQPQYF. The chain joins TRBV10-2 to TRBJ2-5; D is undetermined. Germline CDR1 and CDR2: WSHSY and SAAADI. Trimming stripped 2 bases from V and 9 bases from J, with 19 bases between. CDR3 length equals 15 residues.

CDR3 in amino acids: CASLAGAGDLYEQYF. CDR3 nucleotides: TGTGCCAGCTTGGCCGGGGCGGGAGATCTCTACGAGCAGTACTTC. The chain uses TRBV2 and TRBJ2-7; 7 bases are shared with TRBD2. The CDR3 totals 15 residues. Trimming removed 8 bases from V and 3 bases from J; junction bases left unmatched: 13. Germline CDR1 reads SNHLY; CDR2 reads FYNNEI.

On this clonotype itself: The conserved phenylalanine or tryptophan is not found at the CDR3 terminus, so this likely reflects a read error. The chain employs TRBV10-2 and TRBJ1-1; weak D call: TRBD1 (6 bases). The CDR3 length is 13 residues. V lost 8 bases, J lost 5 bases, and 15 bases lay in between. The germline V gene has CDR1 WSHSY and CDR2 SAAADI. The CDR3 reads CASGSQGGTEAFS. DNA of the CDR3: TGCGCCAGCGGTTCACAGGGAGGAACTGAAGCTTTCTCT.

This clonotype has ten or more counts. The chain carries TRBV5-4 and TRBJ2-7; TRBD2 matches at 7 bases. This CDR3 spans 17 amino acids. The trim removed 0 bases at V and 2 bases at J, leaving 11 bases unmatched. Looked up from germline, CDR1 is SGHNT and CDR2 is YYREEE (reference sequence). The CDR3 region has the DNA TGTGCCAGCAGCTTGGGTGTCGCGGGAGACTCTCCCTACGAGCAGTACTTC. Protein: CASSLGVAGDSPYEQYF. The complete variable domain, with remaining parts taken from reference TRBV5-4 and TRBJ2-7, reads ETGVTQSPTHLIKTRGQQVTLRCSSQSGHNTVSWYQQALGQGPQFIFQYYREEENGRGNFPPRFSGLQFPNYSSELNVNALELDDSALYLCASSLGVAGDSPYEQYFGPGTRLTVT.

This clonotype has ten or more counts. The rearrangement links TRBV24-1 to TRBJ1-4, with unresolved D. Looked up from germline, CDR1 is KGHDR and CDR2 is SFDVKD. The CDR3 loop spans 17 amino acids. Trimming took off 0 bases at V and 4 bases at J, with 14 bases between the two ends. The chain's CDR3 is CATSDLGNSRHNEKLFF. Here the CDR3 DNA reads TGTGCCACCAGTGATTTGGGTAACAGTCGTCATAATGAAAAACTGTTTTTT.

The chain combines TRBV2 with TRBJ2-3; D gene ambiguous. This CDR3 comprises 14 residues. CDR1 SNHLY and CDR2 FYNNEI come from the germline V gene. Trimming removed 3 bases from V and 0 bases from J, with 7 bases in between. CDR3 loop: CASSDRTSTDTQYF. The CDR3 bases are TGTGCCAGCAGTGACAGAACTAGCACAGATACGCAGTATTTT.

This clonotype was recorded many times. The J gene is TRBJ1-2, the V gene TRBV30, with 8 nucleotides matching TRBD1. This CDR3 has 13 residues. The ends lost 5 bases at V and 5 bases at J; junction bases unmatched: 7. Germline CDR1 is GTSNPN and CDR2 is SVGIG (reference sequence). CDR3 sequence (DNA): TGTGCCTGGCACCGGGACAGGCCTTATGGCTACACCTTC. This gives the protein CAWHRDRPYGYTF.

This clonotype has a count of ten or more. The gene calls are TRBV5-1 and TRBJ2-5, with a weak D call TRBD2 (6 bases). Deletions cut 0 bases from V and 4 bases from J, with 10 bases between. Germline V gene data show CDR1 as SGHRS and CDR2 as YFSETQ. The length of the CDR3 is 14 residues. Here the CDR3 DNA reads TGCGCCAGCAGCTTGGACGTCGGGGGAGAGACCCAGTACTTC. Translating it yields CASSLDVGGETQYF.

The J gene is TRBJ2-7, the V gene TRBV7-9; D may correspond to TRBD1 or TRBD2 (6 bases each). The CDR3 covers 13 residues. Germline CDR1 and CDR2: SEHNR and FQNEAQ (reference sequence). The V and J ends lost 4 bases and 6 bases respectively, with 13 bases between them. This chain's CDR3 is CASSYREAGEQYF. The CDR3 region has the DNA TGTGCCAGCAGCTACAGGGAGGCAGGCGAGCAGTACTTC.

In its sample, this clonotype was seen many times. The rearrangement uses TRBV7-2 and TRBJ2-7, with TRBD2 matching 9 bases. Germline CDR1 SGHTA, CDR2 FQGNSA. V trimming: 3 bases; J trimming: 7 bases; junction bases outside the gene matches: 1. This CDR3 is built from 12 residues. The CDR3 spells CASSFLAGEQYF. In DNA form, the CDR3 reads TGTGCCAGCAGCTTTCTAGCGGGGGAGCAGTACTTC.

Ten or more counts support this clonotype. This rearrangement joins TRBV6-1 to TRBJ1-2, with TRBD1 matching over 7 bases. The V gene's germline CDR1 is MNHNS and CDR2 SASEGT. Trimming cost V 5 bases and J 3 bases; bases outside gene matches: 9. This CDR3 region has 15 residues. DNA of the CDR3: TGTGCCAGCAGTCCGCAGGGGGGGGCACACTATGGCTACACCTTC. Translating it yields CASSPQGGAHYGYTF.

This chain connects TRBV20-1 to TRBJ1-2, with D unresolved. The CDR3 extends over 14 amino acids. V shed 0 bases and J shed 4 bases, with 12 bases lying between them. Germline V gene sequence: CDR1 DFQATT, CDR2 SNEGSKA (reference sequence). CDR3 protein: CSARDQAFGYGYTF. The CDR3 nucleotides are TGCAGTGCTAGAGATCAAGCCTTCGGCTATGGCTACACCTTC.

As regards this clonotype: One base away lies a much larger clone, so this may be a sequencing read error. The chain carries TRBV7-9 and TRBJ2-6; D not certain. The V end lost 1 base, the J end lost 0 bases, and 16 bases lay between the germline ends. This CDR3 is built from 19 residues. CDR1 and CDR2 (germline): SEHNR, FQNEAQ (reference sequence). Here the CDR3 reads CASSLGAGRYSSGANVLTF. The CDR3 bases are TGTGCCAGCAGCTTAGGGGCCGGCAGGTATAGCTCTGGGGCCAACGTCCTGACTTTC.

The rearrangement links TRBV4-1 to TRBJ1-5, with D maybe TRBD1 (6 bases). Trimming took off 1 base at V and 7 bases at J, with 14 bases between the two ends. This CDR3 comprises 15 residues. The germline CDR1 and CDR2 sequences are MGHRA and YSYEKL. The DNA for the CDR3 is TGCGCCAGCAGCCAAGGGGGGCAGGGTGCCCAGCCCCAGCATTTT. Residues: CASSQGGQGAQPQHF.

This clonotype has a handful of counts. This chain connects TRBV14 to TRBJ2-7; D gene uncertain. V lost 1 base and J 1 base, leaving 8 bases between the germline ends. The CDR3 runs to 14 residues. The germline gives CDR1 SGHDN, CDR2 FVKESK. The DNA for the CDR3 is TGTGCCAGCAGCCAAGTGGGTGATTCCTACGAGCAGTACTTC. Protein sequence: CASSQVGDSYEQYF.

This chain connects TRBV30 to TRBJ1-4, with 7 bases fitting TRBD1. This CDR3 is 15 amino acids long. Losses at the gene ends were 0 bases for V and 7 bases for J; bases not matched to a gene: 8. Germline CDR1 and CDR2: GTSNPN and SVGIG (reference sequence). The CDR3 DNA follows: TGTGCCTGGAGTGTACAGGGGTTGGGAGGTGAAAAACTGTTTTTT. Translating it yields CAWSVQGLGGEKLFF.

CDR3 region: CASSQLEDTEAFF. The CDR3 DNA sequence: TGTGCCAGCAGCCAACTAGAGGACACTGAAGCTTTCTTT. The J gene is TRBJ1-1, the V gene TRBV7-3; D not certain. The germline V gene encodes CDR1 SGHTA and CDR2 FQGTGA. The ends were cut back, 5 bases at V and 3 bases at J, with 10 bases in the middle. The CDR3 totals 13 residues.